These 26 T cell receptor beta chains were sequenced from one sample in a study of cytomegalovirus exposure and HLA in healthy donors. The repertoire was sequenced with immunoSEQ multiplex PCR; TCRdb's copy has only in-frame clones and lacks some. The repertoire includes about 53,000 clones, about 91% of them detected once, and approximately 1.5% sits in the top ten. Sequencing was performed on PBMCs. The source is a man younger than 35 in good health and CMV-seronegative.

V is TRBV2 and J is TRBJ1-3; D is perhaps TRBD1 (5 bases). This CDR3 comprises 14 residues. CDR1 is SNHLY and CDR2 is FYNNEI in the germline V gene. The V and J ends lost 7 bases and 4 bases respectively, with 14 bases between them. DNA for the CDR3: TGTGCCAGCAAAGCCCAGGGCCCCGGAAACACCATATATTTT. Protein sequence: CASKAQGPGNTIYF.

V gene TRBV6-1 combines with J gene TRBJ1-5, with a weak D call TRBD1 (6 bases). The CDR3 sequence is 14 residues long. V gave up 10 bases and J gave up 0 bases, with 13 bases separating them. Per germline, CDR1 MNHNS and CDR2 SASEGT. The CDR3 bases are TGTGCCATCGATGGACAGCTTAGCAATCAGCCCCAGCATTTT. Protein: CAIDGQLSNQPQHF.

This clone was picked up one time. The rearrangement uses TRBV6-1 and TRBJ2-1; the match to TRBD2 covers 8 bases. V shed 5 bases and J 5 bases; nucleotides not matched to a gene: 5. Germline CDR1 is MNHNS and CDR2 is SASEGT. This CDR3 contains 14 residues. In DNA, the CDR3 is TGTGCCAGCAGTAGACTAGCGAACCACAATGAGCAGTTCTTC. Its protein product is CASSRLANHNEQFF.

There are a few counts of this clone. J is TRBJ2-1 and V is TRBV28, with D tentatively TRBD2 (5 bases). The CDR3 is 16 residues long. Trimming took off 6 bases at V and 3 bases at J, with 18 bases between the two ends. Germline CDR1 is MDHEN and CDR2 is SYDVKM. For the CDR3, the DNA is TGTGCCAGCAGACCCTTTGGAGGTCGAAACTACAATGAGCAGTTCTTC. This codes for CASRPFGGRNYNEQFF.

The rearrangement uses TRBV4-1 and TRBJ1-1; D unresolved. Germline CDR1 reads MGHRA; CDR2 reads YSYEKL. The CDR3 runs 13 residues. The ends were cut back, 0 bases at V and 10 bases at J, with 12 bases in the middle. CDR3 in DNA: TGCGCCAGCAGCCAAGACGAGCTAAAGCCAGCTTTCTTT. The encoded protein is CASSQDELKPAFF.

The J gene is TRBJ1-1, the V gene TRBV5-1, with D possibly TRBD1 on 5 matching bases. V lost 0 bases, J lost 4 bases, and 10 bases lay in between. CDR3 length: 14 residues. Germline CDR1 SGHRS, CDR2 YFSETQ. The CDR3 loop reads CASSLVDSPTEAFF. The CDR3 bases are TGCGCCAGCAGCTTGGTAGACAGCCCCACTGAAGCTTTCTTT.

The CDR3 DNA reads as TGTGCCAGCATCGACGGGGACGGGGAGCTGTTTTTT. Its translation is CASIDGDGELFF. This chain links TRBV27 with TRBJ2-2; tentatively, D is TRBD2 (5 bases). The germline V gene has CDR1 MNHEY and CDR2 SMNVEV (reference sequence). This CDR3 is built from 12 residues. The V end lost 7 bases, the J end lost 7 bases, and 10 bases lay between the germline ends.

This chain links TRBV5-1 with TRBJ2-2, with a weak D call TRBD2 (5 bases). This CDR3 region has 13 residues. V dropped 3 bases and J dropped 7 bases, with 10 bases sitting between them. Germline CDR1 is SGHRS and CDR2 is YFSETQ. CDR3 amino acids: CASSSSGGGELFF. The CDR3 DNA reads TGCGCCAGCAGCTCTTCTGGAGGCGGGGAGCTGTTTTTT.

The CDR3 sequence: CASSIKPGLASVAGELFF. The CDR3 DNA is TGTGCCAGCAGCATCAAACCGGGACTAGCTAGTGTCGCCGGGGAGCTGTTTTTT. The rearrangement uses TRBV9 and TRBJ2-2; TRBD2 aligns across 9 bases. The CDR3 sequence is 18 residues long. The J segment lost 6 bases and the V segment lost 4 bases, leaving 16 bases of the junction unmatched. In germline, CDR1 is SGDLS, CDR2 YYNGEE.

V usage is TRBV2 and J usage is TRBJ2-1, with D possibly matching TRBD2 (6 bases). Trimming removed 6 bases at V and 8 bases at J, with 17 bases between. CDR1 and CDR2 (germline): SNHLY, FYNNEI. The CDR3 spans 14 residues. CDR3 coding DNA: TGTGCCAGCAGCCCGGGACTGCCTCCCGATGAGCAGTTCTTC. It specifies CASSPGLPPDEQFF.

The chain couples TRBV28 to TRBJ2-3; 14 nucleotides match TRBD2. The CDR3 is 17 residues long. The germline V gene has CDR1 MDHEN and CDR2 SYDVKM. V gave up 8 bases and J gave up 4 bases; unmatched junction bases: 11. The CDR3 coding sequence is TGTGCCAGCTTAGGGACTAGCGGGAGAAGGTTGGCAGATACGCAGTATTTT. This codes for CASLGTSGRRLADTQYF.

The chain carries TRBV28 and TRBJ2-7, with D unclear. This CDR3 comprises 12 residues. Germline CDR1 MDHEN, CDR2 SYDVKM. V was shortened by 5 bases and J by 4 bases, with 9 bases between the two germline ends. The CDR3 sequence is CASSLLRYEQYF. CDR3 coding DNA: TGTGCCAGCAGTCTCCTACGGTACGAGCAGTACTTC.

The V and J genes are TRBV2 and TRBJ1-2; D unresolved. The CDR3 loop spans 11 amino acids. The V end was cut by 6 bases, the J end by 3 bases, with 5 bases between. CDR1 and CDR2 (germline): SNHLY, FYNNEI. Here the CDR3 DNA reads TGTGCCAGCAGGGGCGACTATGGCTACACCTTC. Translating gives CASRGDYGYTF.

The chain combines TRBV5-5 with TRBJ2-7; perhaps TRBD1 as D (6 bases). The CDR3 totals 15 residues. Germline V gene data show CDR1 as SGHKS and CDR2 as YYEKEE (reference sequence). The ends were cut back, 6 bases at V and 2 bases at J, with 18 bases in the middle. The CDR3 loop is CASNPDRFRPYEQYF. CDR3 sequence (DNA): TGTGCCAGCAACCCCGACAGGTTTAGGCCCTACGAGCAGTACTTC. The variable domain in full, completed from reference TRBV5-5 and TRBJ2-7, reads DAGVTQSPTHLIKTRGQQVTLRCSPISGHKSVSWYQQVLGQGPQFIFQYYEKEERGRGNFPDRFSARQFPNYSSELNVNALLLGDSALYLCASNPDRFRPYEQYFGPGTRLTVT.

The CDR3 is CASPRTSDSYEQYF. DNA for the CDR3: TGTGCCAGTCCCCGGACTAGCGACTCCTACGAGCAGTACTTC. V usage is TRBV13 and J usage is TRBJ2-7, with 9 bases matching TRBD2. The CDR3 totals 14 residues. Germline assignment: CDR1 PRHDT and CDR2 FYEKMQ (reference sequence). V shed 9 bases and J 0 bases; nucleotides not matched to a gene: 6.

The rearrangement joins TRBV6-6 to TRBJ2-7; 14 bases map to TRBD2. CDR1 and CDR2 from the germline V gene are MNHNY and SVGAGI (reference sequence). The length of the CDR3 is 16 residues. The V segment lost 7 bases and the J segment 6 bases; nucleotides outside the gene matches: 11. The CDR3 sequence: CASNRREGLAGAEQYF. CDR3 nucleotide sequence: TGTGCCAGCAACCGGCGGGAGGGACTAGCGGGAGCCGAGCAGTACTTC.

The chain uses TRBV13 and TRBJ2-5, with TRBD1 matching over 7 bases. Unmatched junction bases numbered 13, after V lost 5 bases and J lost 4 bases. Germline V lookup: CDR1 PRHDT, CDR2 FYEKMQ (reference sequence). This CDR3 comprises 16 residues. This CDR3 is CASSLRPLTGRETQYF. The CDR3 DNA follows: TGTGCCAGCAGCCTAAGGCCCCTGACAGGGCGAGAGACCCAGTACTTC.

The chain recombines TRBV7-2 with TRBJ2-2, with a tentative D call TRBD2 (5 bases). The V gene lost 3 bases and the J gene lost 3 bases, with 8 bases spanning the gap. Per the germline V gene, CDR1 is SGHTA and CDR2 is FQGNSA. The length of the CDR3 is 14 residues. CDR3 sequence (DNA): TGTGCCAGCAGCTTCGGGGTTTACACCGGGGAGCTGTTTTTT. Its protein product is CASSFGVYTGELFF.

This chain connects TRBV19 to TRBJ1-5; a weak D match, TRBD1 (6 bases). The length of the CDR3 is 15 residues. Per the germline V gene, CDR1 is LNHDA and CDR2 is SQIVND (reference sequence). V was cut by 6 bases and J by 2 bases, with 14 bases left in between. The CDR3 sequence is CASRQTGYGNQPQHF. As DNA, the CDR3 is TGTGCCAGTAGGCAAACAGGGTATGGCAATCAGCCCCAGCATTTT. The full variable domain, rest sourced from reference TRBV19 and TRBJ1-5, is DGGITQSPKYLFRKEGQNVTLSCEQNLNHDAMYWYRQDPGQGLRLIYYSQIVNDFQKGDIAEGYSVSREKKESFPLTVTSAQKNPTAFYLCASRQTGYGNQPQHFGDGTRLSIL.

Remarks on this clone: The sample has other DNA sequences that encode this CDR3 too. The V and J genes are TRBV29-1 and TRBJ2-4, with 12 bases lining up with TRBD2. This CDR3 is built from 12 residues. Germline trimming cut 6 bases from V and 8 bases from J; bases unmatched to any gene: 2. Germline values: CDR1 SQVTM, CDR2 ANQGSEA. CDR3: CSVGLAGDIQYF. The DNA of the CDR3 is TGCAGCGTGGGACTAGCGGGCGACATTCAGTACTTC.

The chain combines TRBV4-1 with TRBJ1-2; D call uncertain. Trimming shortened V by 5 bases and J by 2 bases, and 12 bases separated the two germline ends. The V gene's germline CDR1 is MGHRA and CDR2 YSYEKL. This CDR3 has 14 amino acids. The CDR3 DNA is TGCGCCAGCAGCTCTCCCGGGGTGAACTATGGCTACACCTTC. Residues: CASSSPGVNYGYTF.

The chain carries TRBV25-1 and TRBJ2-3; D is ambiguous. The ends were cut back, 3 bases at V and 2 bases at J, with 12 bases in the middle. Per the germline V gene, CDR1 is MGHDK and CDR2 is SYGVNS. This CDR3 has 15 residues. The CDR3 sequence is CASSEWSGITDTQYF. The CDR3 bases are TGTGCCAGCAGTGAGTGGTCAGGAATCACAGATACGCAGTATTTT.

The V gene is TRBV18, the J gene TRBJ2-1; D possibly corresponds to TRBD1 (5 bases). V was clipped by 1 base and J by 5 bases, with 12 bases between them. The V gene's germline CDR1 is KGHSH and CDR2 LQKENI. There are 15 residues in the CDR3. The CDR3 DNA reads as TGTGCCAGCTCACCACTCCCAGGGTGGGACAATGAGCAGTTCTTC. It codes for CASSPLPGWDNEQFF. Drawing the rest from reference TRBV18 and TRBJ2-1, the complete variable domain is NAGVMQNPRHLVRRRGQEARLRCSPMKGHSHVYWYRQLPEEGLKFMVYLQKENIIDESGMPKERFSAEFPKEGPSILRIQQVVRGDSAAYFCASSPLPGWDNEQFFGPGTRLTVL.

By sample share, this clone is medium-sized. V and J are TRBV28 and TRBJ1-2, with 12 positions matching TRBD1. The length of the CDR3 is 14 residues. Germline V gene data show CDR1 as MDHEN and CDR2 as SYDVKM. Germline trimming cut 4 bases from V and 7 bases from J; bases unmatched to any gene: 4. The CDR3 spells CASSSGQGATGYTF. In nucleotides, the CDR3 is TGTGCCAGCAGTTCGGGACAGGGGGCAACTGGCTACACCTTC.

The J gene is TRBJ1-1, the V gene TRBV5-6; D might be TRBD1 (6 bases). Germline CDR1 SGHDT, CDR2 YYEEEE. CDR3 length: 15 residues. V was cut by 1 base and J by 5 bases, with 15 bases left in between. The CDR3 protein is CASSLLRGGLTEAFF. CDR3 DNA sequence: TGTGCCAGCAGCTTGTTGCGTGGGGGCTTGACTGAAGCTTTCTTT.

This chain connects TRBV9 to TRBJ2-7, with 8 bases lining up with TRBD2. CDR1 and CDR2 from the germline V gene are SGDLS and YYNGEE. The CDR3 loop spans 17 amino acids. V shed 5 bases and J 0 bases; nucleotides not matched to a gene: 13. CDR3 coding DNA: TGTGCCAGCAGGGGGACAATTACTAGCGGTAGCTCCTACGAGCAGTACTTC. Its protein product is CASRGTITSGSSYEQYF.